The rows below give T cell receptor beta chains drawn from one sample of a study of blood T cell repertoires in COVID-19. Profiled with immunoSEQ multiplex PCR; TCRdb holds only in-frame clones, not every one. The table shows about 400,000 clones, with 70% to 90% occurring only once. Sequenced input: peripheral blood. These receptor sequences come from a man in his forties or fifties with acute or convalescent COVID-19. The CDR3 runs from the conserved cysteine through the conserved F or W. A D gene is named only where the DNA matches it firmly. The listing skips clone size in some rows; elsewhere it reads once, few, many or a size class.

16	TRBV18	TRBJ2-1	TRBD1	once	TGTGCCAGCTCACCACCGCACAGGGGGCTTGGCAATGAGCAGTTCTTC	CASSPPHRGLGNEQFF
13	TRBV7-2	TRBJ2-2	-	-	TGTGCCAGCAGCCCAAGGGGGACCGGGGAGCTGTTTTTT	CASSPRGTGELFF
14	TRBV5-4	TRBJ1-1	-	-	TGTGCCAGCAGCCCGGACGGGGGGAACACTGAAGCTTTCTTT	CASSPDGGNTEAFF
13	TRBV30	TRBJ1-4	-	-	TGTGCCTGGGGCACAGCAACTAATGAAAAACTGTTTTTT	CAWGTATNEKLFF
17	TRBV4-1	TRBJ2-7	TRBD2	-	TGCGCCAGCAGCCACGGGACTAGCGGGAGAAACCCCTACGAGCAGTACTTC	CASSHGTSGRNPYEQYF
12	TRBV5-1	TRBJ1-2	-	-	TGCGCCAGCAGCAGCTTTAACTATGGCTACACCTTC	CASSSFNYGYTF
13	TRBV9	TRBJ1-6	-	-	TGTGCCACCGGGGAGGGGGTTAGTTCACCCCTCCACTTT	CATGEGVSSPLHF
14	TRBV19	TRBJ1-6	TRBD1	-	TGTGCCAGTAGTACGACAGGGGGGAATTCACCCCTCCACTTT	CASSTTGGNSPLHF
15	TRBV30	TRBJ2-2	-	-	TGTGCCTGGAGTGTAGCCAGGGTGGGCACCGGGGAGCTGTTTTTT	CAWSVARVGTGELFF
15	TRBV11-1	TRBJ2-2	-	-	TGTGCCAGCAGCTTAGCTAGCGGAAACACCGGGGAGCTGTTTTTT	CASSLASGNTGELFF
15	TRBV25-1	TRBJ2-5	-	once	TGTGCCAGCAGTCGAAGCGGAGCGTACCAAGAGACCCAGTACTTC	CASSRSGAYQETQYF
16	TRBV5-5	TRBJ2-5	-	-	TGTGCCAGCAGCTTGGCAAGGGGGATAATACAAGAGACCCAGTACTTC	CASSLARGIIQETQYF
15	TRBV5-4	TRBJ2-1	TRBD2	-	TGTGCCAGCAGCTTTTCGGCTAGCGGAGACAATGAGCAGTTCTTC	CASSFSASGDNEQFF
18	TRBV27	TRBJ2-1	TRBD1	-	TGTGCCAGCAGTTATCTTACTCCCAGGACAGGCTCGGACAGTGAGCAGTTCTTC	CASSYLTPRTGSDSEQFF
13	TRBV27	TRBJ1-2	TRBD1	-	TGTGCCAGCAGCACACAGGGGGGTTTAGGCTACACCTTC	CASSTQGGLGYTF
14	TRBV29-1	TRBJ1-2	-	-	TGCAGCGTTACACGACCCGAGGAGATTTATGGCTACACCTTC	CSVTRPEEIYGYTF
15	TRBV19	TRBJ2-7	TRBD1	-	TGTGCCAGTAGTATGGGACAGGGGAGGCCCTACGAGCAGTACTTC	CASSMGQGRPYEQYF
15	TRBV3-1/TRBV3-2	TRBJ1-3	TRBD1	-	TGTGCCAGCAGCCAAGAACAGGGGGCAGATGACACCATATATTTT	CASSQEQGADDTIYF
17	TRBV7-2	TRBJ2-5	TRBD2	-	TGTGCCAGCAGCTTAGAACCTAGCGGGGGGTTTAAAGAGACCCAGTACTTC	CASSLEPSGGFKETQYF
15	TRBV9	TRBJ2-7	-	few	TGTGCCAGCAGCGTTATAGGGGACAAAGGAGCGGAGCAGTACTTC	CASSVIGDKGAEQYF
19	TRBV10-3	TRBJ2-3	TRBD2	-	TGTGCCATCAGTGAGCCAAGAGCCAGGGAGCGGGAGGCCCCAGATACGCAGTATTTT	CAISEPRAREREAPDTQYF
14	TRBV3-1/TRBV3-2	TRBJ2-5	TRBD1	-	TGTGCCAGCAGCCGAGGGACAGGGGTAGAGACCCAGTACTTC	CASSRGTGVETQYF
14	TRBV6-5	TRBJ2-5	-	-	TGTGCCAGCAGTCCCTGGGGCGTCCTGGAGACCCAGTACTTC	CASSPWGVLETQYF
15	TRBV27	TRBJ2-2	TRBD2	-	TGTGCCAGCAGTAGGCTAGCGGGGGAGGCCGGGGAGCTGTTTTTT	CASSRLAGEAGELFF
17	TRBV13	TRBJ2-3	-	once	TGTGCCAGCAGCTTAAGCTTGGAGGGTCGTGGCACAGATACGCAGTATTTT	CASSLSLEGRGTDTQYF
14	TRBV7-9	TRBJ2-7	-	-	TGTGCCAGCAGCTCGTACCCGGGGAACTACGAGCAGTACTTC	CASSSYPGNYEQYF
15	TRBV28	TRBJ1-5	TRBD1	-	TGTGCCAGCAGTTTTTCGGACAGGCCCAATCAGCCCCAGCATTTT	CASSFSDRPNQPQHF
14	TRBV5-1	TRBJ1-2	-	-	TGCGCCAGTACCCCGAGAACAGGGATAGGTGGCTACACCTTC	CASTPRTGIGGYTF
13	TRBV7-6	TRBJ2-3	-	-	TGTGCCAGCAGCCTCAAGGGGGCAGATACGCAGTATTTT	CASSLKGADTQYF
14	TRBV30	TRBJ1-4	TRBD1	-	TGTGCCTGGAGGAGGACAGGGGGCAGAGAAAAACTGTTTTTT	CAWRRTGGREKLFF
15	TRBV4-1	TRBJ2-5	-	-	TGCGCCAGCAGCCAATTGAATAGGGGCCAAGAGACCCAGTACTTC	CASSQLNRGQETQYF
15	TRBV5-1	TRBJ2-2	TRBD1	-	TGCGCCAGCAGCCTCCTGACAGGGAGCACCGGGGAGCTGTTTTTT	CASSLLTGSTGELFF
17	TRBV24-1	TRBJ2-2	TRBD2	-	TGTGCCACCAGTGACCGAGCGGGGGGGCCCCAGCCCGGGGAGCTGTTTTTT	CATSDRAGGPQPGELFF
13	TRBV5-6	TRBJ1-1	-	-	TGTGCCAGCAGCCTAAATATGAACACTGAAGCTTTCTTT	CASSLNMNTEAFF
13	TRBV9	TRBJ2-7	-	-	TGTGCCAGCAGCCCAACGAGCTCCTACGAGCAGTACTTC	CASSPTSSYEQYF
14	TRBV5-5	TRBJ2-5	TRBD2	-	TGTGCCAGCAGCTTGGCGGGGGGGACAGAGACCCAGTACTTC	CASSLAGGTETQYF
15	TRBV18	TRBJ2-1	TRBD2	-	TGTGCCAGCTCACCAAGGGGACTAGTTTCCAATGAGCAGTTCTTC	CASSPRGLVSNEQFF
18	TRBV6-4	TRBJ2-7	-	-	TGTGCCAGCAGTGACTCGAAAAGGGGGAGGGCCTCGCTATGCGAGCAGTACTTC	CASSDSKRGRASLCEQYF
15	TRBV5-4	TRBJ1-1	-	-	TGTGCCAGCAGTGCTTGGAGGATGTCGAACACTGAAGCTTTCTTT	CASSAWRMSNTEAFF
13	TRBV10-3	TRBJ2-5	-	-	TGTGCCATCAGTGAGCTGGGGCTAGAGACCCAGTACTTC	CAISELGLETQYF
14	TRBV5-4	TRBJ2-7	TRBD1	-	TGTGCCAGCAGGGGCGCACAGGGGGCGGGCGAGCAGTACTTC	CASRGAQGAGEQYF
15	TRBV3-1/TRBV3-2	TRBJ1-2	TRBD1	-	TGTGCCAGCAGCCAAACGGGACAGGGGCACTATGGCTACACCTTC	CASSQTGQGHYGYTF
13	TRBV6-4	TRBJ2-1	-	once	TGTGCCAGCAGTGCGGGATCCTACAATGAGCAGTTCTTC	CASSAGSYNEQFF
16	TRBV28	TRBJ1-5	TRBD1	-	TGTGCCAGCAGTTTGTTGGGGACAGGGGGTATTCAGCCCCAGCATTTT	CASSLLGTGGIQPQHF
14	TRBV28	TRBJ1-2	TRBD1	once	TGTGCCAGCAGCTTTGACAGGGGTAACTATGGCTACACCTTC	CASSFDRGNYGYTF
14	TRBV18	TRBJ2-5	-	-	TGTGCCAGCTCACCGAACAGGGCGCCAGTGACCCAGTACTTC	CASSPNRAPVTQYF
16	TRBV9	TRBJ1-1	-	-	TGTGCCAGCAGCGTAGGAGGCTCCAGGGTGAACACTGAAGCTTTCTTT	CASSVGGSRVNTEAFF
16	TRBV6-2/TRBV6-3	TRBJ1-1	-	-	TGTGCCAGCAGCCCCGAACGAGGGGGTATTAACACTGAAGCTTTCTTT	CASSPERGGINTEAFF
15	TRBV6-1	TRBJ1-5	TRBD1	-	TGTGCCAGCAGTGAGAACAGGGGGGTTATCAAGCCCCAGCATTTT	CASSENRGVIKPQHF